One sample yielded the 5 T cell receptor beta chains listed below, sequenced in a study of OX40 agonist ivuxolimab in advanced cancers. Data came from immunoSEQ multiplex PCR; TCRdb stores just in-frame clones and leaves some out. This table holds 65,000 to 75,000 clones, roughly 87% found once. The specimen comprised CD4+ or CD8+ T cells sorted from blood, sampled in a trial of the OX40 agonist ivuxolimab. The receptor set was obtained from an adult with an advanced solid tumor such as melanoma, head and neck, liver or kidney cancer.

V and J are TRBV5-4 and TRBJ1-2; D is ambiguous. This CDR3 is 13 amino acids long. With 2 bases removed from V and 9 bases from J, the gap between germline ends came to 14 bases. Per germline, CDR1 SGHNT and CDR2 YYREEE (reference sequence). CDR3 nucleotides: TGTGCCAGCAGCTTTATAACGGGCAAAAGCTACACCTTC. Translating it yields CASSFITGKSYTF.

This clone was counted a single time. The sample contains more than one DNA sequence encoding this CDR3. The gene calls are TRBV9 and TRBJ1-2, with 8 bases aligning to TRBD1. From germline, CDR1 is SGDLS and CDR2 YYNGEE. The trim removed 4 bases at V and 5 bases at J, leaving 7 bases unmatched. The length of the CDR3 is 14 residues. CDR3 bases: TGTGCCAGCAGCCCCTCGACAGGGGAGTATGGCTACACCTTC. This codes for CASSPSTGEYGYTF.

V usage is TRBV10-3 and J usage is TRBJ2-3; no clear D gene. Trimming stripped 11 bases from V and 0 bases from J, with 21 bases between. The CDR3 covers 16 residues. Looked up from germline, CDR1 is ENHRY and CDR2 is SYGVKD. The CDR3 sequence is CAAAQQQLISTDTQYF. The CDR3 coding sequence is TGTGCCGCCGCCCAGCAGCAACTTATTAGCACAGATACGCAGTATTTT.

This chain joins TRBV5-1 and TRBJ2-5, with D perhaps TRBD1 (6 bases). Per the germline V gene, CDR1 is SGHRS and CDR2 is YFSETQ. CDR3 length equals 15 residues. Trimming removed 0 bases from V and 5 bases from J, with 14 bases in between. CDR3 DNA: TGCGCCAGCAGCTTGGGTACAGGGTCCGGGGAGACCCAGTACTTC. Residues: CASSLGTGSGETQYF.

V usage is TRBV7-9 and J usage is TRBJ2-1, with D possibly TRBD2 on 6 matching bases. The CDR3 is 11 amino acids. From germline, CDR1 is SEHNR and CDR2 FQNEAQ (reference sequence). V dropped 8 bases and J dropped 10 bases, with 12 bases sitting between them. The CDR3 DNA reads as TGTGCCAGCGGTCTAGCGAAGGAGCAGTTCTTC. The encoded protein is CASGLAKEQFF.